This T cell receptor (beta chain) stems from a study of radiation and T cells in renal cell carcinoma. The time point was: baseline pretreatment blood. Treatment noted: 15 Gy SBRT to primary tumor, nephrectomy 4 weeks later. This renal cell carcinoma was of the clear cell type. This table comes from immunoSEQ multiplex PCR, and its TCRdb copy is limited to in-frame clones, with some not included. The sample holds roughly 100,000 clones, less than 90% seen once. The sequenced sample was blood, obtained from a patient whose treatment included radiotherapy and nephrectomy. This clonotype was sampled from a man between 45 and 60 years old with renal cell carcinoma.

Here the CDR3 DNA reads TGTGCCAGCAGCTTAACGGGGGGGCTCGCAGATACGCAGTATTTT. It is translated as CASSLTGGLADTQYF. The chain recombines TRBV7-6 with TRBJ2-3; 8 bases are shared with TRBD2. Per the germline V gene, CDR1 is SGHVS and CDR2 is FNYEAQ. V lost 2 bases, J lost 4 bases, and 5 bases stayed unmatched. The CDR3 totals 15 residues.